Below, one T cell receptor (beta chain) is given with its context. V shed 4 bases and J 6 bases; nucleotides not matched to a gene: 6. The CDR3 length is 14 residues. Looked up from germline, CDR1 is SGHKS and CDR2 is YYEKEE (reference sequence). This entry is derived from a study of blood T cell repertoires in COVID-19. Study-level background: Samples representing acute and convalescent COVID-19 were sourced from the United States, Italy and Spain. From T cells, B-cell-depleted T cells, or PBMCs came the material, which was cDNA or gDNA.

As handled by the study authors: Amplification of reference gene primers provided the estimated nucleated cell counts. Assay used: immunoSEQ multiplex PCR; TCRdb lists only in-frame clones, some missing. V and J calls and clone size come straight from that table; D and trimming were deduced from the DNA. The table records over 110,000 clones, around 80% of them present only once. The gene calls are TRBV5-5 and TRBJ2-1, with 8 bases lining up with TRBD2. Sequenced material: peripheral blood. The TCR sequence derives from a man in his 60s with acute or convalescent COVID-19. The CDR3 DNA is TGTGCCAGCAGCACGGGACTAGAACGCAATGAGCAGTTCTTC. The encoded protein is CASSTGLERNEQFF.